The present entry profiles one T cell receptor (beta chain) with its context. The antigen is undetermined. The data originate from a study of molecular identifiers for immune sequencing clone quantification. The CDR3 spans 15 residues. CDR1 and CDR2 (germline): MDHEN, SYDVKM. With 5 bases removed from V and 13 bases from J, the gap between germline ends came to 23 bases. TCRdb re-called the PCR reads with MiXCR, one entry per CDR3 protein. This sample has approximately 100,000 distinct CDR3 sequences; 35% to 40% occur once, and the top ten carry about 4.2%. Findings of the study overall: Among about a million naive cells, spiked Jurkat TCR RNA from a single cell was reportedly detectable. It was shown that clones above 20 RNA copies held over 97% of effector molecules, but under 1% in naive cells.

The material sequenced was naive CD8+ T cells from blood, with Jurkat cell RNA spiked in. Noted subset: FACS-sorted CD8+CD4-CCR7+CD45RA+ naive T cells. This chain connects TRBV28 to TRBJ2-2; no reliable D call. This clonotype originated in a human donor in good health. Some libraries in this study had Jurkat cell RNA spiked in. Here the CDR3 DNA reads TGTGCCAGCAGTCCCCCCCGGGCATCCCAGTATCGGCTGTTTTTT. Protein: CASSPPRASQYRLFF. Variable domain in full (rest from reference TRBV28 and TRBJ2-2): DVKVTQSSRYLVKRTGEKVFLECVQDMDHENMFWYRQDPGLGLRLIYFSYDVKMKEKGDIPEGYSVSREKKERFSLILESASTNQTSMYLCASSPPRASQYRLFFGEGSRLTVL.